This paragraph reports one T cell receptor (beta chain). What it binds is unknown. All TRB cDNA libraries came from 5' RACE performed with UMI labels. TCRdb reanalyzed the 5' RACE reads, giving one entry per CDR3 protein sequence and no DNA. The sample features approximately 120,000 distinct CDR3 sequences, with about 0.35% in its top ten. The data originate from a study of CXCR3-negative and CXCR3-positive naive CD8 T cells. Overall study results and limits: Greater hydrophobicity was found in TRB CDR3s of CXCR3-positive naive cells than of CXCR3-negative naive cells. Memory CD8+ cells showed much lower diversity, while both naive subsets were comparably high.

The germline CDR1 and CDR2 sequences are SGHKS and YYEKEE (reference sequence). CDR3 length equals 13 residues. The sequence came from a human donor in good health. Some clones in this sample may be carry-over from other donors' samples. The chain employs TRBV5-5 and TRBJ1-5; TCRdb outputs TRBD1, but without DNA this stays unchecked. Sequencing was performed on naive CXCR3+ CD8+ T cells from blood. Described subset: CD45RO-CCR7+CD27+CD95- naive CD8+ T cells expressing CXCR3 (TNR3+). The CDR3 is CASSLVGDQPQHF. Using reference TRBV5-5 and TRBJ1-5 for the parts outside the CDR3, the full variable domain is DAGVTQSPTHLIKTRGQQVTLRCSPISGHKSVSWYQQVLGQGPQFIFQYYEKEERGRGNFPDRFSARQFPNYSSELNVNALLLGDSALYLCASSLVGDQPQHFGDGTRLSIL.